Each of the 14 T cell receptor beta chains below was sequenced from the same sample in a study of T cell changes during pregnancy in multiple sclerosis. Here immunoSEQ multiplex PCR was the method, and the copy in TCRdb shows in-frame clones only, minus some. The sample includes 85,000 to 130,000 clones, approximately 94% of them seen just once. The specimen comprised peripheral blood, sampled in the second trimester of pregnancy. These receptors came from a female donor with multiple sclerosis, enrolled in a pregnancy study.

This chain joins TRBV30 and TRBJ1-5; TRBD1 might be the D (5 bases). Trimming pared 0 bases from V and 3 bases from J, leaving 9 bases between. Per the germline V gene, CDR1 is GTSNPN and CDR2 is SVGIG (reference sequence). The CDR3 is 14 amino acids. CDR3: CAWSVGGDNQPQHF. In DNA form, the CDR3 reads TGTGCCTGGAGTGTTGGGGGGGACAATCAGCCCCAGCATTTT.

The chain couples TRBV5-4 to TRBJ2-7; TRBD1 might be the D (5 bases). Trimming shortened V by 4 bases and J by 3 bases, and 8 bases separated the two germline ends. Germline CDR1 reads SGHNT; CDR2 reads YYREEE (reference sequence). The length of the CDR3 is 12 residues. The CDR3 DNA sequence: TGTGCCAGCAGCGTTGACAGCTACGAGCAGTACTTC. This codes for CASSVDSYEQYF.

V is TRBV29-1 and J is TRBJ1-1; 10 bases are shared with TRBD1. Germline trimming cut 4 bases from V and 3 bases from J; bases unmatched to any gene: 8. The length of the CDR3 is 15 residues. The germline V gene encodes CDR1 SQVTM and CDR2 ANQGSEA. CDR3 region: CSVGPDRGRDTEAFF. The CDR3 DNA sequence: TGCAGCGTTGGTCCGGACAGGGGGAGGGACACTGAAGCTTTCTTT.

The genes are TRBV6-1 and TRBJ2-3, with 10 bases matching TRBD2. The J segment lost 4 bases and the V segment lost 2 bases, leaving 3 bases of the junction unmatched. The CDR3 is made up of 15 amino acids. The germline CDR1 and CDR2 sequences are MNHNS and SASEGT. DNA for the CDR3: TGTGCCAGCAGTGAAAAAGCGGGGGGGCCAGATACGCAGTATTTT. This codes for CASSEKAGGPDTQYF.

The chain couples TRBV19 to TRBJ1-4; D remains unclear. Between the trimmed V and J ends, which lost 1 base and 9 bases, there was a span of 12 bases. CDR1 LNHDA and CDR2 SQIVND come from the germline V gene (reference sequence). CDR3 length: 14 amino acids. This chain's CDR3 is CASSIGGEMKKLFF. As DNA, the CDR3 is TGTGCCAGTAGTATAGGCGGTGAAATGAAAAAACTGTTTTTT.

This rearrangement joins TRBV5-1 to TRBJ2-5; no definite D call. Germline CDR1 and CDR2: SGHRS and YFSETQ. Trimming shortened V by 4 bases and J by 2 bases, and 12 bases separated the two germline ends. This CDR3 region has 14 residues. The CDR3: CASSTPTVQETQYF. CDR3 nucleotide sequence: TGCGCCAGCAGCACCCCTACAGTGCAAGAGACCCAGTACTTC.

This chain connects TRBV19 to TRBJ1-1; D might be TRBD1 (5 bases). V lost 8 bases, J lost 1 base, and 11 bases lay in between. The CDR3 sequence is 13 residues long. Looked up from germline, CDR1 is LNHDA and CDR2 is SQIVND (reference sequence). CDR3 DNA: TGTGCCAGTTGCTGGCAGGGGAACACTGAAGCTTTCTTT. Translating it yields CASCWQGNTEAFF.

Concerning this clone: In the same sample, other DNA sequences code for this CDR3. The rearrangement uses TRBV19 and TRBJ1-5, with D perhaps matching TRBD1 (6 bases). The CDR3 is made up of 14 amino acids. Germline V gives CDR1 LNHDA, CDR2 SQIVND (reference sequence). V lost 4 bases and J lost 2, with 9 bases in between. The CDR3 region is CASSSRTGNQPQHF. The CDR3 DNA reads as TGTGCCAGTAGTAGCCGGACAGGCAATCAGCCCCAGCATTTT.

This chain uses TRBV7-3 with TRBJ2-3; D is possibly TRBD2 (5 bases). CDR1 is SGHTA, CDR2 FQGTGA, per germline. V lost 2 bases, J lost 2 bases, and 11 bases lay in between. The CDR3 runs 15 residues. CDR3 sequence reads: CASSLFRTPTDTQYF. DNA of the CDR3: TGTGCCAGCAGCTTATTTAGGACTCCCACAGATACGCAGTATTTT.

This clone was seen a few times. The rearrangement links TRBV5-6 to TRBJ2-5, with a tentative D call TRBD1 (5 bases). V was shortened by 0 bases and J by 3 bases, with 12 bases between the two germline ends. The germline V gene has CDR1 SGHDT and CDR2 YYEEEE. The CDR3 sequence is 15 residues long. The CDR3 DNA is TGTGCCAGCAGCTTGGCACGTCAGGGAAAAGAGACCCAGTACTTC. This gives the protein CASSLARQGKETQYF.

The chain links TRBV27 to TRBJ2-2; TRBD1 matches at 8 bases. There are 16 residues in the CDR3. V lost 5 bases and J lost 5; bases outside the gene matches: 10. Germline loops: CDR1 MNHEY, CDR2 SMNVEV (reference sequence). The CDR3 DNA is TGTGCCAGCAGTCCCCGGACAGGGAGCTGGACCGGGGAGCTGTTTTTT. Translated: CASSPRTGSWTGELFF.

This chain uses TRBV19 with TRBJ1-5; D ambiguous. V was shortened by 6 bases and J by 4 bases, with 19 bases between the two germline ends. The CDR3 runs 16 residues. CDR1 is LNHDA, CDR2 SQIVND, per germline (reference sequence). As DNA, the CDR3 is TGTGCCAGTAGCCCCCAAGGACGGATAGCGAATCAGCCCCAGCATTTT. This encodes CASSPQGRIANQPQHF. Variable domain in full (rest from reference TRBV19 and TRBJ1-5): DGGITQSPKYLFRKEGQNVTLSCEQNLNHDAMYWYRQDPGQGLRLIYYSQIVNDFQKGDIAEGYSVSREKKESFPLTVTSAQKNPTAFYLCASSPQGRIANQPQHFGDGTRLSIL.

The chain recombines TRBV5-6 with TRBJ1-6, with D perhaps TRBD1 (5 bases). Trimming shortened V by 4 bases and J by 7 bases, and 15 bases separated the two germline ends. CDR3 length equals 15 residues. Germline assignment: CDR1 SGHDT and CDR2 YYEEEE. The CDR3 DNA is TGTGCCAGCAGCCCGGACATAAGTAGGAATTCACCCCTCCACTTT. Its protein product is CASSPDISRNSPLHF.

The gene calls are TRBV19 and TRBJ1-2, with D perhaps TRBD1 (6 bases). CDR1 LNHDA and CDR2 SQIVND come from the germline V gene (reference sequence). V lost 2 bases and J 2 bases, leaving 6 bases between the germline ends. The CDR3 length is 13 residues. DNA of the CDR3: TGTGCCAGTAGTATAACAGGGAACTATGGCTACACCTTC. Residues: CASSITGNYGYTF.